These 11 T cell receptor beta chains originate from one sample sequenced in a study of early T cells in non-severe SARS-CoV-2 infection. TCRdb re-analysed the 5' RACE reads in MiXCR, keeping a single row per CDR3 protein. The data hold 55,000 to 70,000 distinct CDR3 sequences, with 9.5% to 13% observed a single time. Specimen: whole blood. Receptors were obtained from an adult who was a healthcare worker with PCR-confirmed SARS-CoV-2 infection or an uninfected control (not recorded which).

The chain links TRBV7-2 to TRBJ2-4; D ambiguous. The germline V gene has CDR1 SGHTA and CDR2 FQGNSA. The CDR3 has 16 residues. Trimming removed 4 bases from V and 0 bases from J, with 13 bases in between. CDR3: CASSSRHHLAKNIQYF. The CDR3 region has the DNA TGTGCCAGCAGCTCCCGACACCACCTAGCCAAAAACATTCAGTACTTC.

This chain uses TRBV20-1 with TRBJ2-5; possibly TRBD1 or TRBD2 for D (5 bases each). The ends were cut back, 5 bases at V and 2 bases at J, with 9 bases in the middle. CDR3 length equals 12 residues. The germline gives CDR1 DFQATT, CDR2 SNEGSKA (reference sequence). The CDR3 reads CSAGGAQETQYF. The CDR3 DNA is TGCAGTGCTGGGGGAGCGCAAGAGACCCAGTACTTC.

This clonotype appeared a few times. The chain has TRBV2 and TRBJ2-1, with D perhaps given as TRBD1 or TRBD2 (5 bases each). The CDR3 is 12 amino acids. Trimming left V 4 bases short and J 10 bases short, with 11 bases between. In germline, CDR1 is SNHLY, CDR2 FYNNEI. CDR3 protein: CASSVSGPEQFF. The CDR3, as DNA: TGTGCCAGCAGTGTTTCGGGACCCGAGCAGTTCTTC. The full variable domain, rest sourced from reference TRBV2 and TRBJ2-1, is EPEVTQTPSHQVTQMGQEVILRCVPISNHLYFYWYRQILGQKVEFLVSFYNNEISEKSEIFDDQFSVERPDGSNFTLKIRSTKLEDSAMYFCASSVSGPEQFFGPGTRLTVL.

This clonotype was detected only a few times. The rearrangement uses TRBV5-1 and TRBJ2-2; TRBD1 matches 8 bases. Looked up from germline, CDR1 is SGHRS and CDR2 is YFSETQ. The CDR3 consists of 16 residues. Germline trimming cut 2 bases from V and 5 bases from J; bases unmatched to any gene: 8. The CDR3 coding sequence is TGCGCCAGCAGCTTCGGACAGGGATTGTCAACCGGGGAGCTGTTTTTT. This sequence encodes CASSFGQGLSTGELFF.

This clonotype turned up a few times. This rearrangement joins TRBV6-5 to TRBJ1-1, with D maybe TRBD1 (6 bases). This CDR3 has 15 residues. Germline loops: CDR1 MNHEY, CDR2 SVGAGI. V lost 7 bases, J lost 4 bases, and 19 bases lay in between. CDR3 in amino acids: CASILYRAGGTEAFF. The CDR3, as DNA: TGTGCCAGCATTTTATACAGGGCGGGGGGCACTGAAGCTTTCTTT.

The genes are TRBV7-8 and TRBJ2-1; unclear D gene. The germline gives CDR1 SGHVS, CDR2 FQNEAQ. With 5 bases removed from V and 5 bases from J, the gap between germline ends came to 13 bases. The CDR3 loop spans 14 amino acids. CDR3 region: CASSRLRSDNEQFF. CDR3 bases: TGTGCCAGCAGCCGCCTAAGGTCTGACAATGAGCAGTTCTTC.

This clonotype was observed many times. The chain recombines TRBV19 with TRBJ1-2; D remains unclear. The germline V gene encodes CDR1 LNHDA and CDR2 SQIVND (reference sequence). The V and J ends lost 5 bases and 5 bases respectively, with 12 bases between them. The CDR3 consists of 13 residues. CDR3 sequence: CASSPQESYGYTF. CDR3 coding DNA: TGTGCCAGTAGTCCCCAGGAGTCATATGGCTACACCTTC. Full variable domain (rest looked up from reference TRBV19 and TRBJ1-2): DGGITQSPKYLFRKEGQNVTLSCEQNLNHDAMYWYRQDPGQGLRLIYYSQIVNDFQKGDIAEGYSVSREKKESFPLTVTSAQKNPTAFYLCASSPQESYGYTFGSGTRLTVV.

The table lists this clonotype with many counts. The gene calls are TRBV20-1 and TRBJ2-5; 7 bases align to TRBD1. The junction had 8 bases not matched to a gene; V was cut back by 0 bases and J by 1 base. The CDR3 loop spans 16 amino acids. Germline V lookup: CDR1 DFQATT, CDR2 SNEGSKA (reference sequence). The CDR3 here is CSARDPKTGLQETQYF. In DNA form, the CDR3 reads TGCAGTGCTAGAGATCCCAAGACAGGGCTCCAAGAGACCCAGTACTTC.

The V call is TRBV9, the J call TRBJ2-5; D gene ambiguous. The germline V and J ends were trimmed by 0 bases and 0 bases, with 9 bases remaining between them. From germline, CDR1 is SGDLS and CDR2 YYNGEE. CDR3 length equals 15 residues. The CDR3 loop reads CASSVAAGHQETQYF. CDR3 nucleotide sequence: TGTGCCAGCAGCGTAGCCGCTGGGCACCAAGAGACCCAGTACTTC.

The chain employs TRBV7-6 and TRBJ1-3; D uncertain. Deletions cut 5 bases from V and 5 bases from J, with 16 bases between. This CDR3 contains 15 residues. Germline V gives CDR1 SGHVS, CDR2 FNYEAQ. The CDR3 DNA is TGTGCCAGCAGCCCGCTATACGCCAAAAGAAACACCATATATTTT. Translating gives CASSPLYAKRNTIYF.

The CDR3 region is CASSQDLDPGSYTF. Written as DNA, the CDR3 is TGTGCCAGCAGCCAAGATCTAGACCCCGGAAGCTACACCTTC. The rearrangement links TRBV14 to TRBJ1-2; no clear D. CDR3 size: 14 residues. CDR1 is SGHDN, CDR2 FVKESK, per germline. V was trimmed by 0 bases and J by 9 bases, leaving 14 bases between them.